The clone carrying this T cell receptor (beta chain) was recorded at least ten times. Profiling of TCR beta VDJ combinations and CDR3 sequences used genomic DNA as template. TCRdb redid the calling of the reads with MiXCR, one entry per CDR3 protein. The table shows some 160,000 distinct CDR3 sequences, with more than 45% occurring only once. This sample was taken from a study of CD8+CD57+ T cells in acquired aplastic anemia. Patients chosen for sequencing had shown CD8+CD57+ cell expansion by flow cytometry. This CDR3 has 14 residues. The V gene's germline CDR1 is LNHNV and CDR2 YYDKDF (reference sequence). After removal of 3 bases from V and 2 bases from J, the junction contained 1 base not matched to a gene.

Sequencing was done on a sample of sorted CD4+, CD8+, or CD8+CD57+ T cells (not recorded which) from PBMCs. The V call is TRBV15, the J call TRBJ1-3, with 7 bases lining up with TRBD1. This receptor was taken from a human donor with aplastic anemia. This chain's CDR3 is CATSRRGPGNTIYF. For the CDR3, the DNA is TGTGCCACCAGCAGGAGGGGGCCTGGAAACACCATATATTTT.